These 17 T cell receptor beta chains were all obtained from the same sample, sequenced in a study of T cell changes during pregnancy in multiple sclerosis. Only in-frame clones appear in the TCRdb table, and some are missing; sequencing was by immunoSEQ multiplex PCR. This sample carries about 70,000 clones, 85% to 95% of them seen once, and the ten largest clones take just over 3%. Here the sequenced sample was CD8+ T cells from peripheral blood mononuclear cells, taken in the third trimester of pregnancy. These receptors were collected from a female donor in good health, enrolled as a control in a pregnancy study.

CDR3 nucleotide sequence: TGTGCCAGCAGCTTCCCTCGGACAGGTGGGGACGAGCAGTACTTC. The encoded protein is CASSFPRTGGDEQYF. The chain recombines TRBV7-9 with TRBJ2-7, with 7 bases fitting TRBD1. Trimming took 3 bases from V and 5 from J; bases not matched to a gene: 10. The germline gives CDR1 SEHNR, CDR2 FQNEAQ (reference sequence). The CDR3 extends over 15 amino acids. The variable domain in full, completed from reference TRBV7-9 and TRBJ2-7, reads DTGVSQNPRHKITKRGQNVTFRCDPISEHNRLYWYRQTLGQGPEFLTYFQNEAQLEKSRLLSDRFSAERPKGSFSTLEIQRTEQGDSAMYLCASSFPRTGGDEQYFGPGTRLTVT.

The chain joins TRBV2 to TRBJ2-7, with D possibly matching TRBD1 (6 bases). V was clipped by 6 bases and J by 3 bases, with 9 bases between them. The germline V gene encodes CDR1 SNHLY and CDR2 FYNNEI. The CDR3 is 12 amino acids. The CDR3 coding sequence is TGTGCCAGCAGGGACAGCGACTACGAGCAGTACTTC. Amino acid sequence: CASRDSDYEQYF.

The CDR3 bases are TGTGCCAGCAGCTTATCAGGGCAGGGGGTCGCCGGGGAGCTGTTTTTT. Translation: CASSLSGQGVAGELFF. The chain carries TRBV7-9 and TRBJ2-2, with 7 bases fitting TRBD1. Germline assignment: CDR1 SEHNR and CDR2 FQNEAQ (reference sequence). CDR3 length: 16 amino acids. The V gene end was trimmed by 2 bases and the J gene end by 6 bases; junction bases not matched to a gene: 9.

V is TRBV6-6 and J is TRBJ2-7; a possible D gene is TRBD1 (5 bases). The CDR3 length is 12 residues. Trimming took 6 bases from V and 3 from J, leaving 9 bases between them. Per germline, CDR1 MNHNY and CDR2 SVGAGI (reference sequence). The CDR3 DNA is TGTGCCAGCAGGTCGCAGGGCTACGAGCAGTACTTC. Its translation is CASRSQGYEQYF.

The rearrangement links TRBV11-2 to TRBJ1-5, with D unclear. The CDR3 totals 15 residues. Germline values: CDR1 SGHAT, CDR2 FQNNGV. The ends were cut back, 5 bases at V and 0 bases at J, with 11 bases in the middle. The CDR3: CASSPGVGSNQPQHF. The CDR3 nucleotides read TGTGCCAGCAGCCCCGGGGTGGGTAGCAATCAGCCCCAGCATTTT.

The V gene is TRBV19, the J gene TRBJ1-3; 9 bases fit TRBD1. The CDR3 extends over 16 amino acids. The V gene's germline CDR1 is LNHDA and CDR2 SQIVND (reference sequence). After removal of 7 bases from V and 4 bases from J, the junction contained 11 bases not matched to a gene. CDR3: CASTTTGTGNGNTIYF. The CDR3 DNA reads TGTGCCAGTACTACTACCGGGACAGGGAACGGAAACACCATATATTTT.

The CDR3 region is CASSQSGGANTEAFF. For the CDR3, the DNA is TGCGCCAGCAGCCAATCGGGCGGGGCGAACACTGAAGCTTTCTTT. J is TRBJ1-1 and V is TRBV4-3, with D maybe TRBD1 (5 bases). There are 15 residues in the CDR3. Between the trimmed V and J ends, which lost 2 bases and 1 base, there was a span of 11 bases. Per the germline V gene, CDR1 is LGHNA and CDR2 is YSLEER.

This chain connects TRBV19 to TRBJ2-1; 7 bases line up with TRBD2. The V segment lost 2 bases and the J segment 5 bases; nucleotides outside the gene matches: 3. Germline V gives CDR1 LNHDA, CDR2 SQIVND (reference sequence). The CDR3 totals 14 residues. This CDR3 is CASSIWGRDNEQFF. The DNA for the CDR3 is TGTGCCAGTAGTATATGGGGGAGGGACAATGAGCAGTTCTTC.

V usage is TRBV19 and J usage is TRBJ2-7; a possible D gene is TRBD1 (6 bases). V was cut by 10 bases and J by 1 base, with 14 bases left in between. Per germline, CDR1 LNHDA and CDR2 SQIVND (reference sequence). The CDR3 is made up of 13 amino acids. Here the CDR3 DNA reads TGTGCCACCCAACAGGGTCCGTCCTACGAGCAGTACTTC. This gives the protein CATQQGPSYEQYF. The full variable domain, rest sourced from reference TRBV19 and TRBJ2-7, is DGGITQSPKYLFRKEGQNVTLSCEQNLNHDAMYWYRQDPGQGLRLIYYSQIVNDFQKGDIAEGYSVSREKKESFPLTVTSAQKNPTAFYLCATQQGPSYEQYFGPGTRLTVT.

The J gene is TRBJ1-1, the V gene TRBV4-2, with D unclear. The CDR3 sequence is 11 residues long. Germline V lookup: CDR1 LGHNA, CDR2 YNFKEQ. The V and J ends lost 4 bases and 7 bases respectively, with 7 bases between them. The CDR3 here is CASSPGSEAFF. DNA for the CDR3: TGTGCCAGCAGCCCTGGGAGTGAAGCTTTCTTT.

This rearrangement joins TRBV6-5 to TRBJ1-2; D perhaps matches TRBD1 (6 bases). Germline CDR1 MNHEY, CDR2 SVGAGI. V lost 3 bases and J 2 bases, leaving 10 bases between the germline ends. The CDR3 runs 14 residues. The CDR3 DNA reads TGTGCCAGCAGTTATTTCAGGGGAAACTATGGCTACACCTTC. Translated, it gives CASSYFRGNYGYTF.

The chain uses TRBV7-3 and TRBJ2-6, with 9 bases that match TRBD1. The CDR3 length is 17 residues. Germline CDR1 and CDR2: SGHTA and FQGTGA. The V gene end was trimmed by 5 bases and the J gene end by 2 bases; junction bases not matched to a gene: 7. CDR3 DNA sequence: TGTGCCAGCAGCCCGTCGGGACAGGGAGCTGGGGCCAACGTCCTGACTTTC. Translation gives CASSPSGQGAGANVLTF. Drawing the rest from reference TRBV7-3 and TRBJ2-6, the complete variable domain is GAGVSQTPSNKVTEKGKYVELRCDPISGHTALYWYRQSLGQGPEFLIYFQGTGAADDSGLPNDRFFAVRPEGSVSTLKIQRTERGDSAVYLCASSPSGQGAGANVLTFGAGSRLTVL.

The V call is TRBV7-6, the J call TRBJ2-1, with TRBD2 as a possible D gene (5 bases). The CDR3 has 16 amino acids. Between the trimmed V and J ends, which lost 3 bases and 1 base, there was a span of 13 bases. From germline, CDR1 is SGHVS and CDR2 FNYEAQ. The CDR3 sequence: CASSFEEGRSYNEQFF. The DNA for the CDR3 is TGTGCCAGCAGCTTTGAAGAGGGTAGGTCCTACAATGAGCAGTTCTTC.

The DNA for the CDR3 is TGTGCCAGCAGGGCCACAGGTAAAGCCTACGAGCAGTACTTC. The encoded protein is CASRATGKAYEQYF. The chain links TRBV2 to TRBJ2-7; maybe TRBD1 (5 bases). In germline, CDR1 is SNHLY, CDR2 FYNNEI. The CDR3 runs 14 residues. Trimming stripped 6 bases from V and 2 bases from J, with 14 bases between.

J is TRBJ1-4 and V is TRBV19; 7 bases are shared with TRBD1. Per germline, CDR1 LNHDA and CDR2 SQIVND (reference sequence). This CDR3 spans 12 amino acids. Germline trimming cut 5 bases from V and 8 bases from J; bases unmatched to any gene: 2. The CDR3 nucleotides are TGTGCCAGTAGTGCAGGGGGGGAAAAACTGTTTTTT. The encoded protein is CASSAGGEKLFF. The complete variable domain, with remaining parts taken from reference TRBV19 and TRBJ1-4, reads DGGITQSPKYLFRKEGQNVTLSCEQNLNHDAMYWYRQDPGQGLRLIYYSQIVNDFQKGDIAEGYSVSREKKESFPLTVTSAQKNPTAFYLCASSAGGEKLFFGSGTQLSVL.

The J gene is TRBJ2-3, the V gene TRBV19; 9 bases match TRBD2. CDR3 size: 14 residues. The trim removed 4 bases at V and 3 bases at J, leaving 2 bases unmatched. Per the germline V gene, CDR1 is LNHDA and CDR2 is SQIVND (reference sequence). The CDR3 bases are TGTGCCAGTAGTAGACTAGCGGAGACAGATACGCAGTATTTT. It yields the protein CASSRLAETDTQYF.

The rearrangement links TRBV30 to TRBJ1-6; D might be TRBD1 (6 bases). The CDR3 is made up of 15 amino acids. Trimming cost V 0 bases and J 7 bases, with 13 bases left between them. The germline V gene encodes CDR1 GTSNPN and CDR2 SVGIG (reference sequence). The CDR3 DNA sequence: TGTGCCTGGAGTGTATGGGACACGGGCAATTCACCCCTCCACTTT. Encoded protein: CAWSVWDTGNSPLHF.